Detailed here is one TCR beta chain. Its matching antigen is unknown. This CDR3 region has 15 residues. Germline CDR1 reads LGHNA; CDR2 reads YSLEER. V was pared by 0 bases and J by 1 base, with 9 bases between. Everyone who donated was a healthy bone marrow donor. While unrecorded immune exposures were likely, the donors were nominally healthy when sampled. This record belongs to a study of cytomegalovirus exposure and HLA in healthy donors. Study as a whole: Around 200 million T cells yielded 100 million or so unique TCR beta sequences, as an earlier analysis found. Study-level findings and limits: Researchers reported in a later analysis that common viral pathogens appeared linked to several top clusters.

The PCR made use of 60 Vbeta and 13 Jbeta primers. The method was immunoSEQ multiplex PCR; TCRdb's version includes in-frame clones alone and lacks a portion of them. The table lists 170,000 or so clones, 78% of them singletons. Specimen: PBMCs. This sequence joins TRBV4-3 and TRBJ2-5; D not resolved. This TCR was sampled from a woman in her fifties or sixties in good health and CMV-seropositive. Here the CDR3 reads CASSQDRNSQETQYF. The CDR3 DNA reads as TGCGCCAGCAGCCAAGATAGGAACAGCCAAGAGACCCAGTACTTC.